This T cell receptor (beta chain) is drawn from a study of vaccination effects on CD4 cells after COVID-19. In germline, CDR1 is KGHSH, CDR2 LQKENI. J lost 5 bases, V lost 2 bases, and 3 bases had no gene match. This CDR3 contains 15 residues. This clone was detected only once. The antigen remains unidentified. Before sequencing, viral peptide pools were used by the ViraFEST assay to expand antigen-specific CD4+ T cells. Isolating CD4+ T cells followed about 11 days of culture. The participants, recipients of two vaccine doses, got either BNT162b2 or mRNA-1273. Half of the medium was exchanged for IL-2 medium on both days 3 and 7. Generated by immunoSEQ multiplex PCR, the TCRdb table keeps only in-frame clones and is missing some. The table has 20,000 to 25,000 clones, 81% seen once.

The sample here was CD4+ T cells from PBMCs cultured with SARS-CoV-2 spike peptides, taken after COVID-19 vaccination. The rearrangement joins TRBV18 to TRBJ2-2, with TRBD1 matching 9 bases. This sequence was found in a human donor who received a COVID-19 vaccine. Some clones in this sample may be carry-over from other donors' samples. CDR3 amino acids: CASSPNRGHTGELFF. The CDR3 nucleotides read TGTGCCAGCTCACCAAACAGGGGGCATACCGGGGAGCTGTTTTTT. The whole variable domain, filled in from reference TRBV18 and TRBJ2-2, reads NAGVMQNPRHLVRRRGQEARLRCSPMKGHSHVYWYRQLPEEGLKFMVYLQKENIIDESGMPKERFSAEFPKEGPSILRIQQVVRGDSAAYFCASSPNRGHTGELFFGEGSRLTVL.